Detailed here is one TCR beta chain. This clonotype was observed many times. It lacks a known antigen. It has no much larger one-base neighbor in the sample; base qualities were not kept. This sample was taken from a study of T-cell memory formation after mild COVID-19 (dated by TCRdb to the early 2020s). Background on the whole study: TCR sequence clusters from the two donors were largely donor specific. Longitudinal TCRalpha and TCRbeta repertoire sequencing tracked T-cell clones expanding and contracting after mild COVID-19 in a couple of donors. The cohort comprised two young, previously healthy adult volunteers, one female and one male.

V is shortened by 3 bases, J by 5 bases, and the region joining them spans 8 bases. The CDR3, from cysteine to phenylalanine, totals 13 residues. Only the CDR3 DNA is retained, 39 bases long and in frame from the first base. Ficoll-Paque density gradient centrifugation was the method used to isolate PBMCs. The full study reports these points: The second-wave clones that peaked on day 37 were not confirmed to be SARS-CoV-2 specific. Contracting CD4+ clones turned up mainly in the CM and EM memory subsets, whereas EMRA was where CD8+ clones were enriched. Clones contracting from day 15 to 85 had balanced CD4/CD8 phenotypes, while a second wave expanding from day 15 to 37 was biased towards CD4+. The study covered only a couple of mild cases, and larger cohorts including severe cases with pre-infection samples were considered necessary. Some responding clones were detected in pre-infection memory, suggesting pre-existing cross-reactive memory T cells joined the SARS-CoV-2 response.

These reads were obtained on an Illumina NovaSeq 6000. cDNA libraries for TCRalpha and TCRbeta were prepared by 5'RACE using constant-segment primers, with sample barcodes and unique molecular identifiers added. Trizol reagent was used to extract RNA from every sample. Amplification of the libraries took two PCR steps, and the second step added a second sample barcode plus Illumina TruSeq adapters. Libraries were sequenced on an Illumina NovaSeq with 2 x 150 bp paired-end reads. As for the original processing: Reads were demultiplexed and collapsed into UMI-guided consensus sequences with migec v1.2.7. With mixcr v2.1.11, UMI consensuses were aligned to TRA and TRB V and J templates and assembled into clonotypes. Clonotypes were classified as expanded or contracted when called significant by both edgeR and NoisET, with noise models trained on biological replicates. For edgeR calls, the cutoffs were a false discovery rate-adjusted p below 0.01 and a log2 fold-change threshold of 1. As an exploratory analysis of dynamics, max-normalized trajectories of the 1000 most abundant clonotypes were examined by PCA with hierarchical clustering. The CD4 or CD8 phenotype of responding clones was assigned using the separately sequenced CD4+ and CD8+ repertoires. TCRdb took the public reads, trimmed them with fastp at Q25, ran MiXCR for clone calling and kept in-frame beta chains. Each entry is one CDR3 protein sequence, shown with its most common DNA and genes. The V and J calls come from TCRdb's annotation, not from the publication. Here the sample has roughly 130,000 distinct CDR3 sequences; about 17% occur a single time. The top ten hold approximately 5.5% of the sample.

The sequenced material came from PBMCs or a T cell subset sorted from them (not recorded which). This TCR derives from a man between 18 and 29 years old who had mild COVID-19 (a few samples of this study predate the infection). The sample titles of this study are shuffled in the database, so cell type and time point are left out; the donor was told from shared clones. Recombination linked TRBV12-3 or TRBV12-4 to TRBJ2-4, with the D gene not confidently named. The DNA is as follows: TGTGCCAGCAGTTTGCAGCCGCAAAACATTCAGTACTTC. The resulting protein is CASSLQPQNIQYF.